Shown below are 23 T cell receptor beta chains from a single sample sequenced in a study of blood T cells in healthy people across ages. A second 7 to 11 cycle PCR used barcoded and J-beta primers. MiXCR, run by TCRdb on the 5' RACE reads, gives a single entry per CDR3 protein. The sample carries 700,000 to 950,000 distinct CDR3 sequences, about 42% recorded once. The sequenced sample consisted of blood. These receptors were collected from an older woman in good health.

As to this clonotype: Mismatch with germline at one junction end may stem from a read error. The chain uses TRBV7-7 and TRBJ2-7, with 9 bases lining up with TRBD2. The CDR3 extends over 15 amino acids. Germline assignment: CDR1 SSHAT and CDR2 FNYEAQ (reference sequence). The CDR3 DNA reads TGTGCTAGCAGTCCTAGCGGGGAGGGTTCCTACGAGCAGTACTTC. Its protein product is CASSPSGEGSYEQYF.

The V gene is TRBV7-3, the J gene TRBJ2-3; 8 nucleotides match TRBD2. This CDR3 spans 15 amino acids. Germline lookup yields CDR1 SGHTA and CDR2 FQGTGA. The trim removed 5 bases at V and 4 bases at J, leaving 8 bases unmatched. CDR3 amino acids: CASSIGGATADTQYF. As DNA, the CDR3 is TGTGCCAGCAGCATCGGGGGGGCCACGGCAGATACGCAGTATTTT.

This clonotype was counted only a few times. V and J are TRBV4-2 and TRBJ2-1; D gene uncertain. In germline, CDR1 is LGHNA, CDR2 YNFKEQ. The V end lost 1 base, the J end lost 5 bases, and 15 bases lay between the germline ends. The CDR3 has 16 amino acids. The DNA for the CDR3 is TGTGCCAGCAGCCAAGTCGCCCCCCGGGCGGACAATGAGCAGTTCTTC. This translates into CASSQVAPRADNEQFF.

The chain carries TRBV3-1 and TRBJ2-1; D gene uncertain. The CDR3 totals 15 residues. Per the germline V gene, CDR1 is LGHDT and CDR2 is YNNKEL (reference sequence). Trimming took off 1 base at V and 6 bases at J, with 13 bases between the two ends. CDR3 sequence reads: CASSQVGVPVNEQFF. DNA for the CDR3: TGTGCCAGCAGCCAAGTCGGCGTCCCAGTCAATGAGCAGTTCTTC.

The rearrangement joins TRBV20-1 to TRBJ1-5; D uncertain. Germline-derived CDR1 and CDR2 are DFQATT and SNEGSKA (reference sequence). V was clipped by 0 bases and J by 0 bases, with 9 bases between them. This CDR3 is 15 amino acids long. CDR3 DNA sequence: TGCAGTGCTAGAGATCGGGTCTATAGCAATCAGCCCCAGCATTTT. Its protein is CSARDRVYSNQPQHF.

In its sample, this clonotype was seen a few times. The chain is built from TRBV5-1 and TRBJ2-5, with a possible D match to TRBD1 (5 bases). V lost 5 bases to trimming and J lost 4 bases, with 15 bases between them. The CDR3 consists of 14 residues. Per the germline V gene, CDR1 is SGHRS and CDR2 is YFSETQ. CDR3 bases: TGCGCCAGCAGTAACGGACATTTGGGAGAGACCCAGTACTTC. It yields the protein CASSNGHLGETQYF.

The chain couples TRBV12-3 or TRBV12-4 to TRBJ2-5, with 8 bases fitting TRBD1. V dropped 1 base and J dropped 4; count of bases not matched to a gene: 5. The CDR3 totals 15 residues. The DNA of the CDR3 is TGTGCCAGCAGTTTAGGGCAGGGGGCATCAGAGACCCAGTACTTC. It specifies CASSLGQGASETQYF.

The CDR3 sequence is CASGEGTQYF. The CDR3 DNA reads as TGTGCCAGCGGAGAGGGTACGCAGTATTTT. The V call is TRBV2, the J call TRBJ2-3; a weak D match, TRBD2 (5 bases). Germline values: CDR1 SNHLY, CDR2 FYNNEI. V lost 8 bases and J lost 8, with 8 bases in between. The CDR3 contains 10 residues.

CDR3 protein: CASSLAGTVINSPLHF. CDR3 in DNA: TGTGCCAGCAGCTTAGCCGGGACGGTGATTAATTCACCCCTCCACTTT. V and J are TRBV7-9 and TRBJ1-6, with a tentative D call TRBD1 (5 bases). The V end was cut by 0 bases, the J end by 6 bases, with 12 bases between. The V gene's germline CDR1 is SEHNR and CDR2 FQNEAQ (reference sequence). The CDR3 covers 16 residues. Based on the CDR3 plus reference TRBV7-9 and TRBJ1-6, the full variable domain is DTGVSQNPRHKITKRGQNVTFRCDPISEHNRLYWYRQTLGQGPEFLTYFQNEAQLEKSRLLSDRFSAERPKGSFSTLEIQRTEQGDSAMYLCASSLAGTVINSPLHFGNGTRLTVT.

The chain links TRBV5-1 to TRBJ2-3, with D perhaps given as TRBD1 or TRBD2 (5 bases each). This CDR3 is built from 12 residues. Between the trimmed V and J ends, which lost 7 bases and 4 bases, there was a span of 10 bases. Germline CDR1 SGHRS, CDR2 YFSETQ. CDR3 region: CASRDPPDTQYF. In nucleotides, the CDR3 is TGCGCCAGCCGGGACCCCCCAGATACGCAGTATTTT.

The chain uses TRBV27 and TRBJ2-5, with TRBD1 matching over 7 bases. The end of the DNA fits TRBJ2-7 better, so the J call may be wrong. This CDR3 is 12 amino acids long. CDR1 is MNHEY, CDR2 SMNVEV, per germline (reference sequence). CDR3 in amino acids: CASRTGEGEQYF. The CDR3 DNA is TGTGCCAGCAGAACAGGGGAAGGCGAGCAGTACTTC.

The table lists this clonotype with a few counts. The chain employs TRBV7-2 and TRBJ2-5; 8 bases match TRBD1. After removal of 5 bases from V and 2 bases from J, the junction contained 4 bases not matched to a gene. Germline CDR1 SGHTA, CDR2 FQGNSA. The CDR3 runs 14 residues. For the CDR3, the DNA is TGTGCCAGCAGCGCGACAGGGGCGCAAGAGACCCAGTACTTC. It encodes CASSATGAQETQYF.

This rearrangement joins TRBV15 to TRBJ2-6, with D uncertain. The ends were cut back, 1 base at V and 1 base at J, with 5 bases in the middle. CDR1 and CDR2 from the germline V gene are LNHNV and YYDKDF (reference sequence). The length of the CDR3 is 15 residues. The CDR3 DNA is TGTGCCACCAGCAGAGTAGCTTCTGGGGCCAACGTCCTGACTTTC. Translating it yields CATSRVASGANVLTF.

This clonotype was picked up a small number of times. J is TRBJ2-1 and V is TRBV27, with D unresolved. The germline gives CDR1 MNHEY, CDR2 SMNVEV (reference sequence). The length of the CDR3 is 17 residues. The ends were cut back, 2 bases at V and 10 bases at J, with 24 bases in the middle. In nucleotides, the CDR3 is TGTGCCAGCAGTTTACCGACAAAACCCAGTAGCACCTGGGAGCAGTTCTTC. Its protein product is CASSLPTKPSSTWEQFF.

This chain joins TRBV6-6 and TRBJ1-5, with TRBD1 matching over 9 bases. V dropped 8 bases and J dropped 5; count of bases not matched to a gene: 1. Germline CDR1 MNHNY, CDR2 SVGAGI (reference sequence). The CDR3 consists of 12 residues. CDR3 amino acids: CASRDRDQPQHF. The CDR3 DNA follows: TGTGCCAGCCGGGACAGGGATCAGCCCCAGCATTTT.

Remarks on this clonotype: A read error may produce the germline difference seen at one junction end. CDR3 nucleotides: TGTGTCAGCAGTCCAGGACAGGGCCGGTCGGGGAATGAGCAGTTCTTC. It encodes CVSSPGQGRSGNEQFF. The chain employs TRBV27 and TRBJ2-1, with 8 bases matching TRBD1. This CDR3 has 16 residues. Germline V gives CDR1 MNHEY, CDR2 SMNVEV (reference sequence).

V is TRBV12-3 or TRBV12-4 and J is TRBJ2-1, with D possibly matching TRBD1 (5 bases). With 3 bases removed from V and 6 bases from J, the gap between germline ends came to 12 bases. The CDR3 contains 14 residues. CDR3 in amino acids: CASSLAGKSNEQFF. CDR3 sequence (DNA): TGTGCCAGCAGTTTGGCAGGGAAGAGCAATGAGCAGTTCTTC.

This clonotype has just a few counts. The chain is built from TRBV7-7 and TRBJ2-1; 13 positions agree with TRBD2. This CDR3 is built from 17 residues. The trim removed 1 base at V and 5 bases at J, leaving 5 bases unmatched. Germline CDR1 is SSHAT and CDR2 is FNYEAQ (reference sequence). DNA for the CDR3: TGTGCCAGCAGCTTAGTGGGTGGACTAGCGGGAGACAATGAGCAGTTCTTC. Protein sequence: CASSLVGGLAGDNEQFF.

This clonotype showed up just a few times. The genes are TRBV5-1 and TRBJ2-5, with D possibly called TRBD1 or TRBD2 (7 bases each). The length of the CDR3 is 17 residues. The germline CDR1 and CDR2 sequences are SGHRS and YFSETQ. The germline V and J ends were trimmed by 6 bases and 2 bases, with 23 bases remaining between them. The CDR3 is CASTSMRGLAAQETQYF. CDR3 coding DNA: TGCGCCAGCACCTCCATGAGGGGGCTAGCGGCTCAAGAGACCCAGTACTTC.

This clonotype was seen a few times. Its ends do not fully match the called genes, so a read error is possible. The rearrangement joins TRBV5-1 to TRBJ2-1; 9 nucleotides match TRBD2. The CDR3 is 15 residues long. Germline V CDR1 and CDR2: SGHRS, YFSETQ. The chain's CDR3 is CASRASGDSYNEQFF. CDR3 bases: TGTGCCAGCAGAGCTAGCGGGGACTCCTACAATGAGCAGTTCTTC.

The chain recombines TRBV4-3 with TRBJ1-2; unclear D gene. Germline CDR1 reads LGHNA; CDR2 reads YSLEER. The length of the CDR3 is 15 residues. V dropped 0 bases and J dropped 2 bases, with 10 bases sitting between them. The CDR3 DNA follows: TGCGCCAGCAGCCAAGAGGGGTTTATAAACTATGGCTACACCTTC. It specifies CASSQEGFINYGYTF.

This chain connects TRBV7-2 to TRBJ1-5; D unclear. There are 13 residues in the CDR3. Germline CDR1 and CDR2: SGHTA and FQGNSA. V was clipped by 1 base and J by 4 bases, with 5 bases between them. Written as DNA, the CDR3 is TGTGCCAGCAGCTTAGTCGAGAATCAGCCCCAGCATTTT. This translates into CASSLVENQPQHF.

This clonotype was counted between two and nine times. The chain links TRBV20-1 to TRBJ2-1; 12 bases are shared with TRBD2. Germline V gene data show CDR1 as DFQATT and CDR2 as SNEGSKA (reference sequence). The CDR3 is 17 amino acids. Unmatched junction bases numbered 10, after V lost 5 bases and J lost 2 bases. The chain's CDR3 is CSAWTSGATGTYNEQFF. The CDR3 DNA is TGCAGTGCTTGGACTAGCGGGGCTACGGGAACCTACAATGAGCAGTTCTTC.